The 17 T cell receptor beta chains listed next were all sequenced from one sample in a study of early T cells in non-severe SARS-CoV-2 infection. Each CDR3 protein gets one entry after TCRdb re-called the 5' RACE reads with MiXCR. The data show tens of thousands of distinct CDR3 sequences, roughly a tenth seen once. Source material: whole blood. All receptors derive from an adult who was a healthcare worker with PCR-confirmed SARS-CoV-2 infection or an uninfected control (not recorded which).

This clonotype was counted only a few times. The rearrangement joins TRBV29-1 to TRBJ1-3; possible D gene TRBD1, 5 bases. The germline gives CDR1 SQVTM, CDR2 ANQGSEA. Trimming removed 6 bases at V and 0 bases at J, with 12 bases between. The CDR3 is 14 amino acids. The CDR3 spells CSVGDAHSGNTIYF. In nucleotides, the CDR3 is TGCAGCGTAGGGGACGCTCACTCTGGAAACACCATATATTTT.

This clonotype has only a few counts. The chain recombines TRBV10-3 with TRBJ1-1; D possibly corresponds to TRBD1 (5 bases). V lost 3 bases and J lost 2, with 16 bases in between. Germline lookup yields CDR1 ENHRY and CDR2 SYGVKD. The CDR3 consists of 16 residues. The CDR3 region is CAISDGGTKYNTEAFF. The CDR3 DNA is TGTGCCATCAGTGACGGAGGGACCAAATACAACACTGAAGCTTTCTTT.

The table lists this clonotype with many counts. V and J are TRBV5-1 and TRBJ1-6, with 9 bases identical to TRBD1. V lost 3 bases and J lost 7; bases outside the gene matches: 5. CDR3 length: 15 residues. Germline V CDR1 and CDR2: SGHRS, YFSETQ. In DNA form, the CDR3 reads TGCGCCAGCAGCTCCGACAGGGGGACAAATTCACCCCTCCACTTT. As protein: CASSSDRGTNSPLHF.

Ten or more counts support this clonotype. This chain connects TRBV11-3 to TRBJ2-7; unclear D gene. Germline lookup yields CDR1 SGHNT and CDR2 YENEEA. The CDR3 consists of 12 residues. Trimming left V 1 base short and J 0 bases short, with 1 base between. In DNA form, the CDR3 reads TGTGCCAGCAGCTTAGGCTCCTACGAGCAGTACTTC. This gives the protein CASSLGSYEQYF.

This clonotype was seen repeatedly, ten times or more. V is TRBV19 and J is TRBJ2-2; TRBD1 is a possible D gene (6 bases). Germline assignment: CDR1 LNHDA and CDR2 SQIVND (reference sequence). The germline V and J ends were trimmed by 1 base and 6 bases, with 9 bases remaining between them. CDR3 length equals 14 residues. The CDR3 DNA reads as TGTGCCAGTAGTATAGCGGGACAATCCGGGGAGCTGTTTTTT. Its translation is CASSIAGQSGELFF.

A few counts support this clonotype. The genes are TRBV7-2 and TRBJ2-1; possible D gene TRBD1, 6 bases. Germline values: CDR1 SGHTA, CDR2 FQGNSA. V was clipped by 2 bases and J by 6 bases, with 11 bases between them. The CDR3 consists of 14 residues. CDR3 protein: CASSLRTGSNEQFF. The CDR3 DNA reads as TGTGCCAGCAGCTTACGAACAGGGAGCAATGAGCAGTTCTTC.

The V gene is TRBV29-1, the J gene TRBJ2-3; 9 positions match TRBD2. The ends lost 0 bases at V and 2 bases at J; junction bases unmatched: 9. Germline V gene data show CDR1 as SQVTM and CDR2 as ANQGSEA. The length of the CDR3 is 17 residues. CDR3 DNA: TGCAGCGTTGAAGATCGGTTGGGCGGGGGGGCCACAGATACGCAGTATTTT. It translates to CSVEDRLGGGATDTQYF.

This clonotype was recorded many times. The J gene is TRBJ1-4, the V gene TRBV19, with 8 bases identical to TRBD1. The V segment lost 7 bases and the J segment 8 bases; nucleotides outside the gene matches: 9. The CDR3 runs 14 residues. Germline assignment: CDR1 LNHDA and CDR2 SQIVND (reference sequence). This CDR3 is CASTSGGRSEKLFF. CDR3 nucleotides: TGTGCCAGTACCTCAGGGGGCCGAAGCGAAAAACTGTTTTTT. Full variable domain (outside the CDR3, taken from reference TRBV19 and TRBJ1-4): DGGITQSPKYLFRKEGQNVTLSCEQNLNHDAMYWYRQDPGQGLRLIYYSQIVNDFQKGDIAEGYSVSREKKESFPLTVTSAQKNPTAFYLCASTSGGRSEKLFFGSGTQLSVL.

This clonotype was seen ten or more times. The chain is built from TRBV20-1 and TRBJ2-5; D perhaps matches TRBD1 (5 bases). V was pared by 5 bases and J by 5 bases, with 12 bases between. Germline V gene sequence: CDR1 DFQATT, CDR2 SNEGSKA (reference sequence). The CDR3 loop spans 12 amino acids. The DNA for the CDR3 is TGCAGTGCTCGGATTAGGGGTGAGACCCAGTACTTC. Residues: CSARIRGETQYF.

This clonotype was counted between two and nine times. The chain carries TRBV25-1 and TRBJ1-2, with D possibly being TRBD1 (5 bases). CDR1 is MGHDK and CDR2 is SYGVNS in the germline V gene. The germline V and J ends were trimmed by 6 bases and 2 bases, with 13 bases remaining between them. The CDR3 consists of 14 residues. CDR3 amino acids: CASRPFDSNYGYTF. In DNA form, the CDR3 reads TGTGCCAGCAGACCTTTCGACAGCAACTATGGCTACACCTTC.

This clonotype was counted ten times or more. The genes are TRBV30 and TRBJ1-1, with a weak D call TRBD1 (5 bases). CDR1 is GTSNPN, CDR2 SVGIG, per germline (reference sequence). CDR3 length equals 13 residues. Trimming took 0 bases from V and 8 from J, leaving 13 bases between them. CDR3 sequence (DNA): TGTGCCTGGAGTGTGTCAGGGATGGTCGAAGCTTTCTTT. This codes for CAWSVSGMVEAFF.

This clonotype came up many times. The chain has TRBV5-1 and TRBJ2-7; 9 bases fit TRBD1. CDR1 SGHRS and CDR2 YFSETQ come from the germline V gene. This CDR3 has 16 residues. The J segment lost 6 bases and the V segment lost 1 base, leaving 11 bases of the junction unmatched. The CDR3 protein is CASSLSTGQGDLEQYF. The CDR3 nucleotides read TGCGCCAGCAGCTTGAGTACGGGACAGGGTGATCTCGAGCAGTACTTC.

This clonotype was recorded many times. The chain couples TRBV9 to TRBJ2-7; TRBD2 matches 10 bases. The V gene end was trimmed by 4 bases and the J gene end by 6 bases; junction bases not matched to a gene: 7. The CDR3 is made up of 14 amino acids. Germline CDR1 reads SGDLS; CDR2 reads YYNGEE. As DNA, the CDR3 is TGTGCCAGCAGCCAACTAGCGGGGCCTACCGAGCAGTACTTC. Translating it yields CASSQLAGPTEQYF.

This clonotype was recorded a few times. The gene calls are TRBV11-2 and TRBJ2-5; D not resolved. Trimming cost V 5 bases and J 7 bases, with 17 bases left between them. The CDR3 consists of 14 residues. Germline CDR1 is SGHAT and CDR2 is FQNNGV. In DNA, the CDR3 is TGTGCCAGCAGCCGAGCACAAGGGCTCGGGACCCAGTACTTC. Translated: CASSRAQGLGTQYF. Together with reference TRBV11-2 and TRBJ2-5, the CDR3 gives the full variable domain: EAGVAQSPRYKIIEKRQSVAFWCNPISGHATLYWYQQILGQGPKLLIQFQNNGVVDDSQLPKDRFSAERLKGVDSTLKIQPAKLEDSAVYLCASSRAQGLGTQYFGPGTRLLVL.

This clonotype has more than one count but fewer than ten. This chain uses TRBV11-2 with TRBJ1-1; no firm D call. Trimming left V 2 bases short and J 3 bases short, with 10 bases between. CDR3 length: 14 residues. Germline loops: CDR1 SGHAT, CDR2 FQNNGV. CDR3 DNA: TGTGCCAGCAGCTTAAACGGCGGATACACTGAAGCTTTCTTT. Translated: CASSLNGGYTEAFF.

This clonotype was observed many times. This chain uses TRBV21-1 with TRBJ1-5; whether TRBD1, the table's D call, matches the DNA was not checked. TRBV21-1 is termed a pseudogene. The CDR3 length is 13 residues. The CDR3 loop reads CASIRGRTQPQHF. CDR3 nucleotides: TGTGCCAGTATCAGGGGGCGCACTCAGCCCCAGCATTTT.

This clonotype appeared many times. V is TRBV4-2 and J is TRBJ2-4; no clear D gene. V lost 3 bases and J 1 base, leaving 7 bases between the germline ends. From germline, CDR1 is LGHNA and CDR2 YNFKEQ. The CDR3 contains 14 residues. CDR3 sequence (DNA): TGTGCCAGCAGCCAGGACCGCGCCAAAAACATTCAGTACTTC. It translates to CASSQDRAKNIQYF.